This TCR beta chain emerged from a study of T cell responses to AZD1222 COVID-19 vaccine. Study-level findings and limits: Spike-wide vaccine-associated CD4 TCRs dominated at 160-218 and 743-854.

V dropped 7 bases and J dropped 3 bases, with 11 bases sitting between them. The CDR3 is made up of 13 amino acids. The protocol was immunoSEQ multiplex PCR, while the TCRdb copy is restricted to in-frame clones and leaves out a portion. The sample consists of 130,000 to 150,000 clones, approximately 90% of them appearing once. Regarding this clone: Its target is unknown.

The material sequenced was peripheral blood, taken on day 0 of AZD1222 vaccination. The TCR comes from an adult in good health. The chain couples TRBV12-3 or TRBV12-4 to TRBJ2-3; unclear D gene. Written as DNA, the CDR3 is TGTGCCAGCACGCCCTTAGTGACAGATACGCAGTATTTT. Protein sequence: CASTPLVTDTQYF.